This TCR beta chain comes out of a study of spatial heterogeneity in lung cancer. One entry per CDR3 protein, called by TCRdb with MiXCR from the 5' RACE reads. The table includes 2,700 or so distinct CDR3 sequences, roughly 9% detected once. This CDR3 region has 13 residues. V shed 5 bases and J shed 3 bases, with 10 bases lying between them. The germline V gene has CDR1 MNHEY and CDR2 SMNVEV (reference sequence). This clonotype qualifies as medium-sized. This beta chain is an off-target read within a library intended for alpha chains, so its frequency means little. Time point defined: sample taken at primary tumor resection. Unsorted whole RNA samples from tumor, nontumor lung or frozen PBMC were sequenced. There were roughly 72 donors, all of them untreated patients with early-stage non-small cell lung cancer.

This chain uses TRBV27 with TRBJ2-5; D is unresolved. The sequences come from normal lung tissue next to the tumor, collected at surgery. The sequence was collected from a male donor with early-stage non-small cell lung cancer. CDR3 bases: TGTGCCAGCAGTCTTTCCCCTAAAGAGACCCAGTACTTC. This encodes CASSLSPKETQYF.